The 6 T cell receptor beta chains listed next were all sequenced from one sample in a study of siplizumab effects on memory and regulatory T cells. Assay used: immunoSEQ multiplex PCR; TCRdb lists only in-frame clones, some missing. The sample has 50,000 or so clones; roughly 84% are singletons. The sequenced material came from naive CD8+ T cells sorted from blood. Receptors were obtained from a human donor in good health.

Worth noting for this clone: The same CDR3 is also encoded by other DNA sequences in this sample. The chain couples TRBV27 to TRBJ1-1, with D unclear. Deletions cut 0 bases from V and 0 bases from J, with 5 bases between. CDR3 size: 14 residues. CDR1 is MNHEY and CDR2 is SMNVEV in the germline V gene (reference sequence). CDR3 loop: CASSLSLMNTEAFF. For the CDR3, the DNA is TGTGCCAGCAGTTTATCGCTGATGAACACTGAAGCTTTCTTT.

The J gene is TRBJ2-7, the V gene TRBV4-1; 9 bases agree with TRBD2. The germline CDR1 and CDR2 sequences are MGHRA and YSYEKL. The CDR3 contains 16 residues. The J segment lost 0 bases and the V segment lost 4 bases, leaving 7 bases of the junction unmatched. DNA for the CDR3: TGCGCCAGCAGCCCTTCGTTAGCGGGAGTCTCCTACGAGCAGTACTTC. This sequence encodes CASSPSLAGVSYEQYF.

This clone was recorded once. The V and J genes are TRBV7-6 and TRBJ2-7; TRBD2 is a possible D gene (6 bases). The V and J ends lost 1 base and 2 bases respectively, with 15 bases between them. The CDR3 sequence is 16 residues long. CDR1 SGHVS and CDR2 FNYEAQ come from the germline V gene. The CDR3 is CASSLDPAGSPYEQYF. The DNA for the CDR3 is TGTGCCAGCAGCTTAGACCCAGCGGGCTCTCCCTACGAGCAGTACTTC.

The chain carries TRBV5-8 and TRBJ2-7; D not certain. CDR1 SGHTS and CDR2 YDEGEE come from the germline V gene. V was trimmed by 4 bases and J by 0 bases, leaving 14 bases between them. The length of the CDR3 is 15 residues. This CDR3 reads CASSPPGDLSYEQYF. CDR3 DNA sequence: TGTGCCAGCAGCCCCCCGGGCGACCTCTCCTACGAGCAGTACTTC.

The chain combines TRBV19 with TRBJ2-5, with TRBD1 matching 11 bases. Near its end, the DNA agrees better with TRBJ2-7, so the J call may be wrong. CDR3 length: 15 residues. Germline assignment: CDR1 LNHDA and CDR2 SQIVND (reference sequence). DNA of the CDR3: TGTGCCAGTAGTATTTTGGACAGGGGGCCGTACGAGCAGTACTTC. It is translated as CASSILDRGPYEQYF.

This chain links TRBV6-5 with TRBJ1-2; TRBD1 agrees at 12 bases. This CDR3 is 16 amino acids long. Trimming removed 0 bases from V and 6 bases from J; junction bases left unmatched: 5. The V gene's germline CDR1 is MNHEY and CDR2 SVGAGI. The DNA of the CDR3 is TGTGCCAGCAGTTACTCTGGGACAGGGGGCGGTGATGGCTACACCTTC. It translates to CASSYSGTGGGDGYTF.